This TCR beta chain was found in a study of Graves' ophthalmopathy and Graves' hyperthyroidism. This clonotype was counted ten times or more. Its cognate antigen is unknown. Hyperthyroidism showing no ophthalmopathy within 18 months of follow-up was stable. Other autoimmune diseases, uncontrolled infections, pregnancy and lactation each led to patient exclusion. Physicians reached a diagnosis by relying on clinical symptoms, serum thyroxine, TRAb, thyroid ultrasound and orbital computed tomography. RNA served as the template for amplifying TCR beta CDR3 regions. The first round was an RT-PCR with HTBI primers, and the second round was a multiplex PCR. TCRdb redid the calling of the multiplex PCR reads with MiXCR, one entry per CDR3 protein. The table lists tens of thousands of distinct CDR3 sequences, 48% of them singletons, with around 6.6% in the top ten. Study observations and caveats: Ophthalmopathy progression was predicted by the model at 60% to 71% sensitivity and under 75% specificity.

Sequenced material: peripheral blood. The clonotype comes from an adult woman with stable Graves' hyperthyroidism.

The CDR3 DNA sequence: TGTGCCAGCACCCAAGGGGCCTACCCGGGCTCTGGAAACACCATATATTTT. Its translation is CASTQGAYPGSGNTIYF. This chain joins TRBV5-5 and TRBJ1-3; a possible D gene is TRBD1 (5 bases). The length of the CDR3 is 17 residues. Trimming shortened V by 6 bases and J by 0 bases, and 19 bases separated the two germline ends. CDR1 is SGHKS, CDR2 YYEKEE, per germline (reference sequence).